One sample yielded the 26 T cell receptor beta chains listed below, sequenced in a study of T cell changes during pregnancy in multiple sclerosis. Here immunoSEQ multiplex PCR was the method, and the copy in TCRdb shows in-frame clones only, minus some. The sample has about 110,000 clones, around 92% seen once. The sequenced sample was peripheral blood, obtained after pregnancy. These receptors all come from a female donor with multiple sclerosis, enrolled in a pregnancy study.

This chain links TRBV29-1 with TRBJ2-7; D unclear. The CDR3 is 11 residues long. The ends were cut back, 4 bases at V and 1 base at J, with 5 bases in the middle. Per the germline V gene, CDR1 is SQVTM and CDR2 is ANQGSEA. CDR3: CSVVQSYEQYF. The DNA for the CDR3 is TGCAGCGTTGTACAGTCCTACGAGCAGTACTTC.

The chain uses TRBV25-1 and TRBJ2-7; D perhaps matches TRBD1 (5 bases). Trimming pared 0 bases from V and 5 bases from J, leaving 8 bases between. Germline V gene data show CDR1 as MGHDK and CDR2 as SYGVNS. The CDR3 is 13 residues long. CDR3 sequence (DNA): TGTGCCAGCAGTGAATATCAGGGAAACGAGCAGTACTTC. It codes for CASSEYQGNEQYF.

V gene TRBV10-1 combines with J gene TRBJ2-1, with TRBD1 matching over 8 bases. In germline, CDR1 is WNHNN, CDR2 SYGVQD (reference sequence). V was pared by 6 bases and J by 2 bases, with 9 bases of the junction left unmatched. CDR3 length: 16 residues. For the CDR3, the DNA is TGCGCCAGCAGCCCTGACAGGGGAAATCCCTACAATGAGCAGTTCTTC. It translates to CASSPDRGNPYNEQFF.

The rearrangement uses TRBV10-3 and TRBJ1-1; TRBD1 might be the D (5 bases). V was cut by 10 bases and J by 1 base, with 19 bases left in between. Germline V gives CDR1 ENHRY, CDR2 SYGVKD. This CDR3 has 15 amino acids. CDR3 bases: TGTGCCACCGCGGCTTACACAGGCCCGAACACTGAAGCTTTCTTT. Translating it yields CATAAYTGPNTEAFF.

The chain recombines TRBV18 with TRBJ1-1; 12 positions match TRBD1. Germline values: CDR1 KGHSH, CDR2 LQKENI. There are 17 residues in the CDR3. Trimming cost V 4 bases and J 0 bases; bases outside gene matches: 6. CDR3 sequence (DNA): TGTGCCAGCTCACTACTGGGGACAGGGGGCTTGAACACTGAAGCTTTCTTT. This sequence encodes CASSLLGTGGLNTEAFF.

The chain is built from TRBV4-1 and TRBJ1-1; D is undetermined. Germline CDR1 MGHRA, CDR2 YSYEKL. Trimming removed 0 bases from V and 1 base from J, with 9 bases in between. The CDR3 loop spans 15 amino acids. CDR3 sequence: CASSQDYSGNTEAFF. The CDR3 nucleotides read TGCGCCAGCAGCCAAGATTATTCAGGGAACACTGAAGCTTTCTTT.

The chain couples TRBV5-1 to TRBJ2-1, with 13 bases identical to TRBD2. The ends lost 4 bases at V and 2 bases at J; junction bases unmatched: 3. The CDR3 has 16 residues. The V gene's germline CDR1 is SGHRS and CDR2 YFSETQ. CDR3: CASSGGLAGTYNEQFF. The DNA for the CDR3 is TGCGCCAGCAGCGGGGGACTAGCGGGGACCTACAATGAGCAGTTCTTC.

The chain recombines TRBV30 with TRBJ2-3; maybe TRBD1 (6 bases). The CDR3 contains 15 residues. Germline V lookup: CDR1 GTSNPN, CDR2 SVGIG (reference sequence). The V gene lost 5 bases and the J gene lost 2 bases, with 17 bases spanning the gap. The CDR3 DNA sequence: TGTGCCTGGGACTCGGGGCAGGGGCTCACAGATACGCAGTATTTT. This codes for CAWDSGQGLTDTQYF.

The chain recombines TRBV11-1 with TRBJ2-5; 8 nucleotides line up with TRBD1. The CDR3 is 13 amino acids. Trimming at V came to 3 bases and at J to 5 bases, leaving 2 bases not matched to a gene. Germline assignment: CDR1 SGHAT and CDR2 FQDESV (reference sequence). The CDR3 coding sequence is TGTGCCAGCAGCTTCACAGGGGGGGAGACCCAGTACTTC. This sequence encodes CASSFTGGETQYF.

J is TRBJ1-2 and V is TRBV5-1; weak D call: TRBD1 (6 bases). Germline V gives CDR1 SGHRS, CDR2 YFSETQ. Trimming removed 4 bases at V and 6 bases at J, with 19 bases between. The CDR3 has 15 residues. In nucleotides, the CDR3 is TGCGCCAGCAGCGACACCTGGGGGCGCGTGGATGGCTACACCTTC. As protein: CASSDTWGRVDGYTF. Full variable domain (missing parts from reference TRBV5-1 and TRBJ1-2): KAGVTQTPRYLIKTRGQQVTLSCSPISGHRSVSWYQQTPGQGLQFLFEYFSETQRNKGNFPGRFSGRQFSNSRSEMNVSTLELGDSALYLCASSDTWGRVDGYTFGSGTRLTVV.

This chain connects TRBV19 to TRBJ1-3; no clear D gene. From germline, CDR1 is LNHDA and CDR2 SQIVND (reference sequence). CDR3 length equals 13 residues. Trimming took off 1 base at V and 9 bases at J, with 10 bases between the two ends. CDR3 coding DNA: TGTGCCAGTAGTATAGTTGAGCGCCGCACCATATATTTT. Translated, it gives CASSIVERRTIYF.

The chain recombines TRBV6-5 with TRBJ1-1, with 8 bases matching TRBD1. This CDR3 has 12 amino acids. CDR1 is MNHEY and CDR2 is SVGAGI in the germline V gene. V shed 11 bases, J shed 3 bases, and the junction held 5 bases outside the gene matches. The CDR3 DNA sequence: TGTGCCGGGGAACAGGGGGACACTGAAGCTTTCTTT. Encoded protein: CAGEQGDTEAFF.

The chain uses TRBV7-3 and TRBJ2-2; 7 nucleotides agree with TRBD1. This CDR3 is built from 14 residues. Germline loops: CDR1 SGHTA, CDR2 FQGTGA. The V segment lost 5 bases and the J segment 6 bases; nucleotides outside the gene matches: 6. The CDR3 protein is CASSRRGPAGELFF. The CDR3 bases are TGTGCCAGCAGCCGAAGGGGGCCCGCCGGGGAGCTGTTTTTT.

The genes are TRBV7-9 and TRBJ1-4; D unresolved. CDR3 length: 12 residues. The V gene lost 1 base and the J gene lost 8 bases, with 5 bases spanning the gap. The germline V gene encodes CDR1 SEHNR and CDR2 FQNEAQ (reference sequence). CDR3 DNA sequence: TGTGCCAGCAGCTTAGAATTAGAAAAACTGTTTTTT. Translated, it gives CASSLELEKLFF.

The chain couples TRBV10-3 to TRBJ2-3, with D maybe TRBD1 (5 bases). Trimming stripped 0 bases from V and 3 bases from J, with 13 bases between. The CDR3 consists of 16 residues. Germline V gives CDR1 ENHRY, CDR2 SYGVKD. The CDR3 region has the DNA TGTGCCATCAGTGAGTCCTTGGGGCAGCAAACAGATACGCAGTATTTT. Protein product: CAISESLGQQTDTQYF.

The chain uses TRBV4-1 and TRBJ1-2; D gene uncertain. The germline CDR1 and CDR2 sequences are MGHRA and YSYEKL. This CDR3 has 15 residues. Trimming cost V 1 base and J 2 bases, with 11 bases left between them. CDR3: CASSQAAGENYGYTF. The CDR3, as DNA: TGCGCCAGCAGCCAAGCTGCAGGTGAAAACTATGGCTACACCTTC.

This chain uses TRBV5-4 with TRBJ1-4; TRBD1 aligns across 7 bases. The CDR3 contains 16 residues. V shed 4 bases, J shed 2 bases, and the junction held 8 bases outside the gene matches. Germline lookup yields CDR1 SGHNT and CDR2 YYREEE (reference sequence). This chain's CDR3 is CASSTRDSMTNEKLFF. In DNA form, the CDR3 reads TGTGCCAGCAGCACCCGGGACAGCATGACTAATGAAAAACTGTTTTTT.

This clone was detected once. The chain couples TRBV9 to TRBJ2-7, with D maybe TRBD2 (7 bases). The V gene lost 3 bases and the J gene lost 5 bases, with 15 bases spanning the gap. The CDR3 consists of 14 residues. The V gene's germline CDR1 is SGDLS and CDR2 YYNGEE. The CDR3 DNA sequence: TGTGCCAGCAGCGCTCTCGGGGGGCGGAACGAGCAGTACTTC. Amino acid sequence: CASSALGGRNEQYF.

Many counts were recorded for this clone. V and J are TRBV7-9 and TRBJ2-3, with 7 bases aligning to TRBD2. Trimming took 5 bases from V and 1 from J; bases not matched to a gene: 3. CDR3 size: 14 residues. The germline V gene encodes CDR1 SEHNR and CDR2 FQNEAQ (reference sequence). CDR3 DNA sequence: TGTGCCAGCAGCCGAGGACTAGGCACAGATACGCAGTATTTT. Protein sequence: CASSRGLGTDTQYF.

J is TRBJ2-2 and V is TRBV9, with 8 bases that match TRBD1. Trimming at V came to 5 bases and at J to 3 bases, leaving 6 bases not matched to a gene. The CDR3 runs to 15 residues. Per the germline V gene, CDR1 is SGDLS and CDR2 is YYNGEE. DNA for the CDR3: TGTGCCAGCAGGCCTCAGGGGGCTGACACCGGGGAGCTGTTTTTT. This encodes CASRPQGADTGELFF.

Only one count was recorded for this clone. The V and J genes are TRBV5-1 and TRBJ1-1; 9 nucleotides line up with TRBD1. V lost 3 bases, J lost 6 bases, and 9 bases stayed unmatched. This CDR3 is 15 amino acids long. Germline-derived CDR1 and CDR2 are SGHRS and YFSETQ. CDR3 protein: CASSSGTGLVAEAFF. In DNA, the CDR3 is TGCGCCAGCAGCTCGGGGACAGGGTTGGTCGCTGAAGCTTTCTTT.

V usage is TRBV7-8 and J usage is TRBJ2-1; 9 bases fit TRBD1. Unmatched junction bases numbered 10, after V lost 5 bases and J lost 11 bases. Germline assignment: CDR1 SGHVS and CDR2 FQNEAQ. The CDR3 runs to 14 residues. The CDR3 loop is CASSRDRVGPQQFF. For the CDR3, the DNA is TGTGCCAGCAGCCGGGACAGGGTTGGACCACAGCAGTTCTTC.

Only one count was recorded for this clone. V usage is TRBV5-1 and J usage is TRBJ2-7, with D perhaps matching TRBD2 (5 bases). The CDR3 length is 14 residues. CDR1 is SGHRS and CDR2 is YFSETQ in the germline V gene. V shed 4 bases and J shed 4 bases, with 15 bases lying between them. The CDR3 sequence is CASSPGLGLYEQYF. As DNA, the CDR3 is TGCGCCAGCAGCCCCGGACTTGGATTGTACGAGCAGTACTTC.

This clone was detected once. The chain employs TRBV6-1 and TRBJ1-2, with 7 bases that match TRBD1. Germline CDR1 is MNHNS and CDR2 is SASEGT. The CDR3 is made up of 14 amino acids. Germline trimming cut 4 bases from V and 3 bases from J; bases unmatched to any gene: 5. The CDR3 bases are TGTGCCAGCAGTGTGACAGGGCCTTACTATGGCTACACCTTC. Protein product: CASSVTGPYYGYTF.

This chain joins TRBV29-1 and TRBJ2-1; D unclear. Deletions cut 7 bases from V and 0 bases from J, with 13 bases between. This CDR3 region has 14 residues. CDR1 is SQVTM and CDR2 is ANQGSEA in the germline V gene. This CDR3 reads CSATGVPSYNEQFF. CDR3 in DNA: TGCAGCGCCACTGGTGTCCCCTCCTACAATGAGCAGTTCTTC.

Details on this clone: Other DNA sequences within the sample encode an identical CDR3. The genes are TRBV6-5 and TRBJ2-7; D possibly corresponds to TRBD1 (6 bases). Trimming took 5 bases from V and 0 from J, leaving 8 bases between them. Germline V gene data show CDR1 as MNHEY and CDR2 as SVGAGI. The CDR3 length is 13 residues. DNA of the CDR3: TGTGCCAGCAGTCAGGGGAGCTCCTACGAGCAGTACTTC. Amino acid sequence: CASSQGSSYEQYF.